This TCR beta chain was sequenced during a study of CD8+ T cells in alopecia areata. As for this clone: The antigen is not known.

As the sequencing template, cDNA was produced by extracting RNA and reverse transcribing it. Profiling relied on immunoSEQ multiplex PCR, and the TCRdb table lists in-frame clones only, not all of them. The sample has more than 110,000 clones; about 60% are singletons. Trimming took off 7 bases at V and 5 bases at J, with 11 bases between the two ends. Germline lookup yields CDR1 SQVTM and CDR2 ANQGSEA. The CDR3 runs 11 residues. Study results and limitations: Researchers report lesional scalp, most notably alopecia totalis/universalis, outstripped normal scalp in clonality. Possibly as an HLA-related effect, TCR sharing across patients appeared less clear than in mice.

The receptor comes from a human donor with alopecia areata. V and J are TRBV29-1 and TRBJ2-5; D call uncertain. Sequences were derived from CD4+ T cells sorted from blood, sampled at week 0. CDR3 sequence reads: CSGVVGETQYF. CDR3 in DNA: TGCAGCGGGGTCGTAGGGGAGACCCAGTACTTC.